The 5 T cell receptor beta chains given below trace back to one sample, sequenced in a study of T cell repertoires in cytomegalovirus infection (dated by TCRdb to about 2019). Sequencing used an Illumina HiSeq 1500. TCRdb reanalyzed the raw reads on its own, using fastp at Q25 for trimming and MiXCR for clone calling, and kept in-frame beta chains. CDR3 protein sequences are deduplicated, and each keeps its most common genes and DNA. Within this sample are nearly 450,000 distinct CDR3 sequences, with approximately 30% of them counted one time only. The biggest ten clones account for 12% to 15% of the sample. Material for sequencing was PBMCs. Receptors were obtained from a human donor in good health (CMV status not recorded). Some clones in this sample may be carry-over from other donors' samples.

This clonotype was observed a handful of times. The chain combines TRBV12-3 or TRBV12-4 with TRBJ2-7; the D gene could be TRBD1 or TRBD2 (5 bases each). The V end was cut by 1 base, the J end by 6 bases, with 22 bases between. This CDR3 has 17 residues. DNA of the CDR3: TGTGCCAGCAGTTTAGTGATCGGGGCAGGCTTACCTGGCGAGCAGTACTTC. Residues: CASSLVIGAGLPGEQYF.

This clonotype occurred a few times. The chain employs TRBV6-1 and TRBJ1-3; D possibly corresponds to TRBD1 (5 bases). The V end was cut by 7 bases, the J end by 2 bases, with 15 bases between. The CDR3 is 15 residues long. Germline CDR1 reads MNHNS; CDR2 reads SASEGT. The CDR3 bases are TGTGCCAGCACTCCGGGGGAACACCCTGGAAACACCATATATTTT. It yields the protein CASTPGEHPGNTIYF.

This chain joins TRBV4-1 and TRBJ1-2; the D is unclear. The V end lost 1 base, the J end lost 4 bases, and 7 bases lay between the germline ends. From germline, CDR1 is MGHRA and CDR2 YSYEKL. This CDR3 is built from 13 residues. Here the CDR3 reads CASSQGPSYGYTF. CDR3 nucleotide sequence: TGCGCCAGCAGCCAAGGTCCGAGCTATGGCTACACCTTC.

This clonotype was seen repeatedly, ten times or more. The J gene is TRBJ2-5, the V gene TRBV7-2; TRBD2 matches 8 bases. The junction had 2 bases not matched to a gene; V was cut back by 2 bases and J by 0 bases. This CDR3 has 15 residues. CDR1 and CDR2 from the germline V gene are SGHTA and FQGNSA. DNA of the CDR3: TGTGCCAGCAGCTTAACTAGCGGATACCAAGAGACCCAGTACTTC. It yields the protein CASSLTSGYQETQYF.

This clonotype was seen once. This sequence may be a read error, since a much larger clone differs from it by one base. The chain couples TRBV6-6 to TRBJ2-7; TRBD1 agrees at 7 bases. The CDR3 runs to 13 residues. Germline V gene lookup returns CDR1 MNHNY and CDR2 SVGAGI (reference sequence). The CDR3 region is CASSGGQHYEQSF. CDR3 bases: TGTGCCAGCAGTGGGGGACAGCACTACGAGCAGTCCTTC.